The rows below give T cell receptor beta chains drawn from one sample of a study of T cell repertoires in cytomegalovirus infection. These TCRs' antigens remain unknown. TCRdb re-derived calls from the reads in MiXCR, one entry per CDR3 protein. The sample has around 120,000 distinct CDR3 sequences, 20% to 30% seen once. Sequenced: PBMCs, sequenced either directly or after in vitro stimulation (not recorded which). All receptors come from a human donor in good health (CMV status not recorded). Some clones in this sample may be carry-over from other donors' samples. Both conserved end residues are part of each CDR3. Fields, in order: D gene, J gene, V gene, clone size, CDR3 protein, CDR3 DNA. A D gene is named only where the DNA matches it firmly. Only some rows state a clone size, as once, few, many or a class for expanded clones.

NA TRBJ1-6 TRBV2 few CASSDDGRSSYNSPLHF TGTGCCAGCAGTGATGATGGGCGAAGCTCCTATAATTCACCCCTCCACTTT
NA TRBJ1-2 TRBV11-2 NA CASSSSPLAGLTYGYTF TGTGCCAGCAGCTCATCCCCACTAGCGGGACTGACCTATGGCTACACCTTC
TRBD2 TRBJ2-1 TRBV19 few CASSIGLAGLNEQFF TGTGCCAGTAGTATCGGACTAGCGGGTCTCAATGAGCAGTTCTTC
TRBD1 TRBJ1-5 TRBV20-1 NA CSATPKRAGGNQPQHF TGCAGTGCTACGCCCAAACGAGCAGGGGGAAATCAGCCCCAGCATTTT
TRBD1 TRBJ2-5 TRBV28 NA CASSLTGTGQETQYF TGTGCCAGCAGTTTGACGGGGACAGGTCAAGAGACCCAGTACTTC
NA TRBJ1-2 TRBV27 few CASSWAVNYGYTF TGTGCCAGCAGTTGGGCAGTTAACTATGGCTACACCTTC
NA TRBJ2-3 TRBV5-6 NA CASSLVSTADTQYF TGTGCCAGCAGCCTAGTTTCGACAGCAGATACGCAGTATTTT
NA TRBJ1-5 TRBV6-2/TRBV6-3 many CASRGTGDSNQPQHF TGTGCCAGCAGGGGCACAGGTGATAGCAATCAGCCCCAGCATTTT
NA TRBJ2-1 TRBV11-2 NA CASSLFRESYNEQFF TGTGCCAGCAGCTTATTCCGGGAGAGCTACAATGAGCAGTTCTTC
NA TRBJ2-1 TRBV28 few CASSFGGQGPGEQFF TGTGCCAGCAGTTTCGGTGGTCAGGGGCCCGGTGAGCAGTTCTTC
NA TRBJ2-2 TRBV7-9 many CASSARTLGGELFF TGTGCCAGCAGCGCGCGGACCCTCGGCGGGGAGCTGTTTTTT
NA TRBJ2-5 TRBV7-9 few CALTTGTTEETQYF TGTGCCCTCACCACCGGGACAACTGAAGAGACCCAGTACTTC
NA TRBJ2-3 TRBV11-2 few CASSSRGPLYTQYF TGTGCCAGCAGCTCGAGAGGACCTCTCTATACGCAGTATTTT
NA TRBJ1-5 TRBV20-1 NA CSARAGSNQPQHF TGCAGTGCTAGGGCGGGAAGCAATCAGCCCCAGCATTTT
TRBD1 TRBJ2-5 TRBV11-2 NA CASSTNRGKTQYF TGTGCCAGCAGCACTAACAGGGGAAAGACCCAGTACTTC
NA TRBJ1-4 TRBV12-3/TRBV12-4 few CASSWGHPTEKLFF TGTGCCAGCAGCTGGGGACATCCCACGGAAAAACTGTTTTTT
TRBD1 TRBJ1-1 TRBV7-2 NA CASRKTGVTEAFF TGTGCCAGCAGAAAGACAGGGGTAACTGAAGCTTTCTTT
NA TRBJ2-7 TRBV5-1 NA CASSSSPGDYEQYF TGCGCCAGCAGCTCCTCCCCCGGGGACTACGAGCAGTACTTC
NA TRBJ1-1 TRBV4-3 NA CASSQAVNTEAFF TGCGCCAGCAGCCAAGCCGTGAACACTGAAGCTTTCTTT
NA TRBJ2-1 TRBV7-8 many CASSLRQRRTRDYNEQFF TGTGCCAGCAGCCTGAGGCAGCGGAGAACCCGAGATTACAATGAGCAGTTCTTC
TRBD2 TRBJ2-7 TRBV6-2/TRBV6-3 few CASSYSNPPSGMGSYEQYF TGTGCCAGCAGTTACTCGAATCCGCCTAGCGGGATGGGGTCCTACGAGCAGTACTTC
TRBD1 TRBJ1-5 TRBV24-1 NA CATQDRTNQPQHF TGTGCCACCCAGGACAGGACAAATCAGCCCCAGCATTTT
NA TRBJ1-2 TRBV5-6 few CASSLGPVKHNYGYTF TGTGCCAGCAGTTTAGGACCCGTTAAGCATAACTATGGCTACACCTTC
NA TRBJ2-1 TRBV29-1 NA CSVEGSAGLPSYNEQFF TGCAGCGTTGAGGGTTCAGCAGGGCTACCAAGCTACAATGAGCAGTTCTTC
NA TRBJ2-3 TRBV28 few CASSFPPTDTQYF TGTGCCAGCAGTTTTCCCCCCACAGATACGCAGTATTTT
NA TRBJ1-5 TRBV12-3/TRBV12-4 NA CASSPLSWRAYSNQPQHF TGTGCCAGCAGTCCATTATCGTGGAGGGCTTATAGCAATCAGCCCCAGCATTTT